What follows describes a single T cell receptor (beta chain). Its cognate antigen is unknown. Each unsorted sample relied on 90 million or so PBMCs as its source of genomic DNA. Unsorted PBMC DNA underwent sequencing on ten immunoSEQ deep assay plates. Clones were read by immunoSEQ multiplex PCR, and TCRdb kept only the in-frame ones, dropping some. There are about 87,000 clones in the sample; approximately 51% occur only once, and about 15% lies in the top ten. The data derive from a study of shared clonotypes between healthy human individuals. Germline assignment: CDR1 LGHNA and CDR2 YSLEER. J was trimmed by 7 bases and V by 1 base; bases with no gene match: 10. The CDR3 contains 17 residues. Overall study findings and caveats: Measured sharing among donors was expected to vary with sequencing depth.

The receptor was isolated from a woman between 40 and 50 years old in good health. Some clones in this sample may be carry-over from other donors' samples. This chain connects TRBV4-3 to TRBJ2-2, with 9 bases aligning to TRBD2. Input material: PBMCs. The CDR3 sequence is CASSQGGGSGRIGELFF. The CDR3, as DNA: TGCGCCAGCAGCCAAGGAGGGGGCAGCGGGAGGATCGGGGAGCTGTTTTTT.